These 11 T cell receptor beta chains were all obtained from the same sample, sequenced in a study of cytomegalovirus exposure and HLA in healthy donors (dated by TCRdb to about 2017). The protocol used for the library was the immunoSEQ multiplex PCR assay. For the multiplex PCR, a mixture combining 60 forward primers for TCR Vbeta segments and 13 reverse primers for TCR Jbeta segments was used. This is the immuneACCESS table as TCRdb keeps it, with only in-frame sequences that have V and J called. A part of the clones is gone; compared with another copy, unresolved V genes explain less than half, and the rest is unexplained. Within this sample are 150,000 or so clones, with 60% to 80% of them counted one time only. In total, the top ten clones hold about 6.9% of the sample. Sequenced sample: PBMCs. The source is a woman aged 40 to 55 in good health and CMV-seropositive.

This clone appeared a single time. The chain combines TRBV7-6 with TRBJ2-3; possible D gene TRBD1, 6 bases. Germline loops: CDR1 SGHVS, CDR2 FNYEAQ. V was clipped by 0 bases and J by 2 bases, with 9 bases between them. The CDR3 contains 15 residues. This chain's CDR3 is CASSLATGFTDTQYF. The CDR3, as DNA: TGTGCCAGCAGCTTAGCTACAGGGTTCACAGATACGCAGTATTTT.

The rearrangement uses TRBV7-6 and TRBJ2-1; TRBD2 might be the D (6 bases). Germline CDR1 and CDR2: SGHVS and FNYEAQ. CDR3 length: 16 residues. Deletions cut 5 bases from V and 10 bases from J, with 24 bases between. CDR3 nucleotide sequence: TGTGCCAGCAGCCCCTCCCCCGGGAGTAGTCCCGGAGAGCAGTTCTTC. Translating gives CASSPSPGSSPGEQFF.

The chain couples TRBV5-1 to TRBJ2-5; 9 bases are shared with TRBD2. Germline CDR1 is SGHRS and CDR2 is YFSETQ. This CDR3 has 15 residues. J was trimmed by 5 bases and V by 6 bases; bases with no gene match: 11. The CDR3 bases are TGCGCCAGCAAAAATAGCGGGGGTTTGGGTGAGACCCAGTACTTC. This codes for CASKNSGGLGETQYF.

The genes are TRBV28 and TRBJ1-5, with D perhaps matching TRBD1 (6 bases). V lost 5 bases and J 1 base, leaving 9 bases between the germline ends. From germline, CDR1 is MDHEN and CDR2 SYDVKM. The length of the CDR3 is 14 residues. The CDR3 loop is CASSLGGSNQPQHF. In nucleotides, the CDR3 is TGTGCCAGCAGTCTAGGGGGAAGCAATCAGCCCCAGCATTTT.

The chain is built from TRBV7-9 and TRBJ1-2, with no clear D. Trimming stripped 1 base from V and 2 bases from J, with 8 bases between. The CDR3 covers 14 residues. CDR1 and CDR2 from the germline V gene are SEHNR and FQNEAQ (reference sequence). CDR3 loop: CASSLEAVNYGYTF. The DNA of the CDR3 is TGTGCCAGCAGCTTAGAGGCGGTGAACTATGGCTACACCTTC. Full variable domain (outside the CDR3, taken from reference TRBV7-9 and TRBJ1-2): DTGVSQNPRHKITKRGQNVTFRCDPISEHNRLYWYRQTLGQGPEFLTYFQNEAQLEKSRLLSDRFSAERPKGSFSTLEIQRTEQGDSAMYLCASSLEAVNYGYTFGSGTRLTVV.

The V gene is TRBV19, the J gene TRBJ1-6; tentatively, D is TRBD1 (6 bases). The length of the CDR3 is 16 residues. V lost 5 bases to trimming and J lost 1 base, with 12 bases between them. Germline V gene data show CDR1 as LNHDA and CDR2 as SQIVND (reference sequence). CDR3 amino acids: CASSGQGGSYNSPLHF. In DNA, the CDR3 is TGTGCCAGTAGTGGACAAGGGGGTTCCTATAATTCACCCCTCCACTTT.

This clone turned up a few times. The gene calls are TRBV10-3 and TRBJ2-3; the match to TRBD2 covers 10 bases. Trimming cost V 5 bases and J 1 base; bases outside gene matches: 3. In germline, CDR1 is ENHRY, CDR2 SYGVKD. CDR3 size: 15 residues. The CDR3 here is CAISKLAGGTDTQYF. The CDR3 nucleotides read TGTGCCATCAGTAAGCTAGCGGGGGGCACAGATACGCAGTATTTT.

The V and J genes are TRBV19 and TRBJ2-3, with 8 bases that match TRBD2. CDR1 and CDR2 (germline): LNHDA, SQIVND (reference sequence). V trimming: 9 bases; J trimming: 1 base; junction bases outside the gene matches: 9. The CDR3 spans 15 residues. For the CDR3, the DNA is TGTGCCAGCCTTGGGGTAGCGGGGTGCACAGATACGCAGTATTTT. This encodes CASLGVAGCTDTQYF.

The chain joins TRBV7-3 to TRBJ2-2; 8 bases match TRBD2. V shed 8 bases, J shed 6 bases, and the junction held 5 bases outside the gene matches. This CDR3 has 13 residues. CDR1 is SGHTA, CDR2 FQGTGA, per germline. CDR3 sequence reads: CASGREGAGELFF. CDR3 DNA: TGTGCCAGCGGTCGGGAGGGCGCCGGGGAGCTGTTTTTT.

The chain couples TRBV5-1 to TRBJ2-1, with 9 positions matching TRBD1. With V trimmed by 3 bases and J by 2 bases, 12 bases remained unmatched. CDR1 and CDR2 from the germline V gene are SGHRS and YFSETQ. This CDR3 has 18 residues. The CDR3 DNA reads TGCGCCAGCAGCTATGGGACAGGGAATTTTGACCCCTACAATGAGCAGTTCTTC. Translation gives CASSYGTGNFDPYNEQFF.

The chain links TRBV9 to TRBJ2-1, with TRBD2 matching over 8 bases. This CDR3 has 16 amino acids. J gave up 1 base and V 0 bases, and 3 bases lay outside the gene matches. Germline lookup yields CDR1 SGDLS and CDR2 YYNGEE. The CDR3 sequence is CASSVGGGGSYNEQFF. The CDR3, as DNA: TGTGCCAGCAGCGTAGGGGGCGGGGGGTCCTACAATGAGCAGTTCTTC.